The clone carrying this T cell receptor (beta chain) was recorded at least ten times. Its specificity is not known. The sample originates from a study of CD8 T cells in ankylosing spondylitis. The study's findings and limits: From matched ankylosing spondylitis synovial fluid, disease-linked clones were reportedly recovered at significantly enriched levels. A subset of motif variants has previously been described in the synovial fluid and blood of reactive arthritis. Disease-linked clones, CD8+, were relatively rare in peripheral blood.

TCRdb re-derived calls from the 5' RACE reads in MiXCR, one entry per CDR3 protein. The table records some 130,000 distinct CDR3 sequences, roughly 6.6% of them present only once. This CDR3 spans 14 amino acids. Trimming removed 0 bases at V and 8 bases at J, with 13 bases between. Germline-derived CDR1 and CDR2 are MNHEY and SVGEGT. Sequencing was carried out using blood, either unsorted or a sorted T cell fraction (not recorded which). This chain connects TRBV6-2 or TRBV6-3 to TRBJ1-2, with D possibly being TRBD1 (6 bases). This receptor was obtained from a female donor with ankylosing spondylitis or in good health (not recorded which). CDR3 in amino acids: CASSYSRQAGGYTF. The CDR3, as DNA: TGTGCCAGCAGTTACTCAAGACAGGCTGGAGGCTACACCTTC.